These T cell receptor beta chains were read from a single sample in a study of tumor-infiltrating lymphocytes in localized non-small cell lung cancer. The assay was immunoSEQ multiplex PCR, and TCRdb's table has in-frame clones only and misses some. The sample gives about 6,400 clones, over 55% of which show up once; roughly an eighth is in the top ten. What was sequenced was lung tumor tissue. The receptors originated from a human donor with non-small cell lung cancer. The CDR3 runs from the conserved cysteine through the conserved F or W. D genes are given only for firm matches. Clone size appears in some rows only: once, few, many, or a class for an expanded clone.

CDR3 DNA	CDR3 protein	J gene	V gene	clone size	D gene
TGTGCCAGCAGCTTTATGGGCTCCTACGAGCAGTACTTC	CASSFMGSYEQYF	TRBJ2-7	TRBV5-5	.	.
TGTGCCAGCAGCCGAGCGGGGAGGAGGTCAGATACGCAGTATTTT	CASSRAGRRSDTQYF	TRBJ2-3	TRBV5-4	.	TRBD2
TGTGCCAGCAGCGTCGGGATGGGGCAAGAGACCCAGTACTTC	CASSVGMGQETQYF	TRBJ2-5	TRBV9	once	.
TGTGCCAGCAGTCCATGGACTAGCGGGAGGGTACCGGCAGATACGCAGTATTTT	CASSPWTSGRVPADTQYF	TRBJ2-3	TRBV28	.	TRBD2
TGCGCCAGCAGCAGTACAGGGTCCGATGGAAACACCATATATTTT	CASSSTGSDGNTIYF	TRBJ1-3	TRBV5-1	.	.
TGCGCCAGCAGTGGAGGGCAGGGACATAATTCACCCCTCCACTTT	CASSGGQGHNSPLHF	TRBJ1-6	TRBV10-2	.	.
TGCGCCAGCGCAACCGGGACAGGGGTCGCCGAGCAGTACTTC	CASATGTGVAEQYF	TRBJ2-7	TRBV5-1	few	TRBD1
TGCGCCAGCAGCCCCTGGGACAGGGGAATGGGTGAAGCTTTCTTT	CASSPWDRGMGEAFF	TRBJ1-1	TRBV5-1	.	TRBD1
TGTGCCAGCAGCTTCGGGGGGAGCTCCTACGAGCAGTACTTC	CASSFGGSSYEQYF	TRBJ2-7	TRBV28	.	TRBD2
TGTGCCAGCAGCTTAGATATAGGAGGGGCCGTCCCCTACGAGCAGTACTTC	CASSLDIGGAVPYEQYF	TRBJ2-7	TRBV7-8	once	.
TGTGCCAGCAGTTACGCCGGGACAGGGGGAACTGAAGCTTTCTTT	CASSYAGTGGTEAFF	TRBJ1-1	TRBV6-5	.	TRBD1
TGCGCCAGCAGCCAAGATGCGGAGGGGATGAACACTGAAGCTTTCTTT	CASSQDAEGMNTEAFF	TRBJ1-1	TRBV4-1	.	.
TGTGCCAGCAGCTTAACCAGGGGACACTACAATGAGCAGTTCTTC	CASSLTRGHYNEQFF	TRBJ2-1	TRBV7-9	.	.
TGTGCCAGCAGGTTAAATCGAGGAAACACTGAAGCTTTCTTT	CASRLNRGNTEAFF	TRBJ1-1	TRBV11-2	.	.
TGTGCCAGCGAAAGGGGGCTAGCTAACTATGGCTACACCTTC	CASERGLANYGYTF	TRBJ1-2	TRBV5-6	.	TRBD1